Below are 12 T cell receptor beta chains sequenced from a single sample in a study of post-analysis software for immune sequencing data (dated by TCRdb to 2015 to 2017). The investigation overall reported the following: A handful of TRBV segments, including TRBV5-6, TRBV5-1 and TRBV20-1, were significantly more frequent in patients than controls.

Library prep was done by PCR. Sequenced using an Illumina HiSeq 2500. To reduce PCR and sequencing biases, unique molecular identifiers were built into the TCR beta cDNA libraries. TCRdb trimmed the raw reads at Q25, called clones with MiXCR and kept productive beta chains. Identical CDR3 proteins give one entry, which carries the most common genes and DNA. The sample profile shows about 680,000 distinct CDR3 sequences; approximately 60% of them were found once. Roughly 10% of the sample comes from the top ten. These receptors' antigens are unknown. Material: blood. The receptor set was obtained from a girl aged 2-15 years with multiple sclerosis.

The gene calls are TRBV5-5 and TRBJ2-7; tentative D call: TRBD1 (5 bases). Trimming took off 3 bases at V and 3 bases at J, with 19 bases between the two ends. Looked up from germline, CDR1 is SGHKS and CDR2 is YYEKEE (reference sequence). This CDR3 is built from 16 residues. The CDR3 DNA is TGTGCCAGCAGCTCAGTTAACACGACAGTTAACTACGAGCAGTACTTC. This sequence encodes CASSSVNTTVNYEQYF.

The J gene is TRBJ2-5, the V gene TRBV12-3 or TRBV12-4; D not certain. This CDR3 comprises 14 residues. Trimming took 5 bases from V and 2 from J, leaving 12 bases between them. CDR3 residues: CASSGWTAQETQYF. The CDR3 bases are TGTGCCAGCAGTGGTTGGACGGCTCAAGAGACCCAGTACTTC.

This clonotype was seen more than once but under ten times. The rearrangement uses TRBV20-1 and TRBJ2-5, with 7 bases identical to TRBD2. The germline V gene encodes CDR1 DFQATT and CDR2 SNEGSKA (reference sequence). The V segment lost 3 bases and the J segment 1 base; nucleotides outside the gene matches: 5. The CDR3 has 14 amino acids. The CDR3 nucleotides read TGCAGTGCTAGTTGGGGAGGGAGCCAAGAGACCCAGTACTTC. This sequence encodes CSASWGGSQETQYF.

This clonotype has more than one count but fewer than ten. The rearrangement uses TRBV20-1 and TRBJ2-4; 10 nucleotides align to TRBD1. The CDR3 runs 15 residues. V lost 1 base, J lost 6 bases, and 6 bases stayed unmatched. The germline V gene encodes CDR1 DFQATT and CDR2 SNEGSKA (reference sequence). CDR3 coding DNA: TGCAGTGCTAGAGCGTCGACAGGGGGCGCAAACATTCAGTACTTC. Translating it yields CSARASTGGANIQYF.

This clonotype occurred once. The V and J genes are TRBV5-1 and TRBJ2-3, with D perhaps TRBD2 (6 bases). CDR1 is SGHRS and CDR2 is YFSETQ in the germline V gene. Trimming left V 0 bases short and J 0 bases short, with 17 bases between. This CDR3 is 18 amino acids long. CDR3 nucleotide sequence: TGCGCCAGCAGCTTGGGAACCACTAGCTCCTCTAGCACAGATACGCAGTATTTT. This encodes CASSLGTTSSSSTDTQYF. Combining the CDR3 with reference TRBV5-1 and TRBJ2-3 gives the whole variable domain KAGVTQTPRYLIKTRGQQVTLSCSPISGHRSVSWYQQTPGQGLQFLFEYFSETQRNKGNFPGRFSGRQFSNSRSEMNVSTLELGDSALYLCASSLGTTSSSSTDTQYFGPGTRLTVL.

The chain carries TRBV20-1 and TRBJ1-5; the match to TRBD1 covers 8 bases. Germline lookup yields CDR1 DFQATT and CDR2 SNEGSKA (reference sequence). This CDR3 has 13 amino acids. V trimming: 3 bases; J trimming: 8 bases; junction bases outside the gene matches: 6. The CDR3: CSARATGVEPQHF. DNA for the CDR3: TGCAGTGCTAGGGCGACAGGGGTTGAGCCCCAGCATTTT.

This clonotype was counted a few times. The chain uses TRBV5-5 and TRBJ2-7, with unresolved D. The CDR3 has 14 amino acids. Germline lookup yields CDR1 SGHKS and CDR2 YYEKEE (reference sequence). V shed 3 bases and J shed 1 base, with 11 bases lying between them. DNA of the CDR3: TGTGCCAGCAGCTATGGACGGAGATCCTACGAGCAGTACTTC. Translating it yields CASSYGRRSYEQYF.

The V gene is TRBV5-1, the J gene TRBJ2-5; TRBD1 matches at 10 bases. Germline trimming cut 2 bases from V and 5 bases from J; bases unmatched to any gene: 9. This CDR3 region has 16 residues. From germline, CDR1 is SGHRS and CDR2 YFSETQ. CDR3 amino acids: CASSFRDRGLWETQYF. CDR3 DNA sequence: TGCGCCAGCAGCTTCCGTGACAGGGGGCTGTGGGAGACCCAGTACTTC.

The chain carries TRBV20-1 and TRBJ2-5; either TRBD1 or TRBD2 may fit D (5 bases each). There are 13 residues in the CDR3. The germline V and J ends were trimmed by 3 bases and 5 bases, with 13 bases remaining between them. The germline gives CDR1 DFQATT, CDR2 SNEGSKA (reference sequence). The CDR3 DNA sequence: TGCAGTGCTAGGGGGGTGGGTCGGGAGACCCAGTACTTC. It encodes CSARGVGRETQYF.

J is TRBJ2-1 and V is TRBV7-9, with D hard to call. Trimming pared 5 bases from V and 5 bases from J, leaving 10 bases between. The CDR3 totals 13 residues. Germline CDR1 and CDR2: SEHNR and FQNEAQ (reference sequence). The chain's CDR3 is CASSPVANNEQFF. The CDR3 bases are TGTGCCAGCAGCCCCGTGGCAAACAATGAGCAGTTCTTC.

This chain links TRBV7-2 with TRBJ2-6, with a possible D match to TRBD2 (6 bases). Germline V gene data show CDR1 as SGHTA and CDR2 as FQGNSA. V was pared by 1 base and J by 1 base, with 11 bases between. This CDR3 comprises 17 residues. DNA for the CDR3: TGTGCCAGCAGCTTAGTAGGAGGGCTATCTGGGGCCAACGTCCTGACTTTC. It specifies CASSLVGGLSGANVLTF. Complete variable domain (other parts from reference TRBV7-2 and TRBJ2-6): GAGVSQSPSNKVTEKGKDVELRCDPISGHTALYWYRQSLGQGLEFLIYFQGNSAPDKSGLPSDRFSAERTGGSVSTLTIQRTQQEDSAVYLCASSLVGGLSGANVLTFGAGSRLTVL.

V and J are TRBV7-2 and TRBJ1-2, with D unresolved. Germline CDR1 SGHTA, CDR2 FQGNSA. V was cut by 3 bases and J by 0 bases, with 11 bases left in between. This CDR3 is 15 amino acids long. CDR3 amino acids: CASSLPLISNYGYTF. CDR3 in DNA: TGTGCCAGCAGCTTGCCCCTTATCTCTAACTATGGCTACACCTTC.